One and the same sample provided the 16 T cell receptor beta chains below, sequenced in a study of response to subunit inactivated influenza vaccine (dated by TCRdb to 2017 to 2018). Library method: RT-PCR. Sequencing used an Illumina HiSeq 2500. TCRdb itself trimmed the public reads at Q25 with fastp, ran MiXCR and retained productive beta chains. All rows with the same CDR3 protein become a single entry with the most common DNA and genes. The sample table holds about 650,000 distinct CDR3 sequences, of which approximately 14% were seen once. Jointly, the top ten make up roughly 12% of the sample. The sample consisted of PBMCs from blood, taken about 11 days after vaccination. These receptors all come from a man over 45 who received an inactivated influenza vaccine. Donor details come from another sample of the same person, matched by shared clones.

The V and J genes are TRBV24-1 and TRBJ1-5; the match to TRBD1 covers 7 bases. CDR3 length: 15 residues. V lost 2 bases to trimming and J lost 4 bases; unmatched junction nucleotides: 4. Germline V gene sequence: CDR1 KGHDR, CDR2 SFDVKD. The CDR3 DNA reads TGTGCCACCAGTGATTCCAGGGGGGTGAATCAGCCCCAGCATTTT. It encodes CATSDSRGVNQPQHF.

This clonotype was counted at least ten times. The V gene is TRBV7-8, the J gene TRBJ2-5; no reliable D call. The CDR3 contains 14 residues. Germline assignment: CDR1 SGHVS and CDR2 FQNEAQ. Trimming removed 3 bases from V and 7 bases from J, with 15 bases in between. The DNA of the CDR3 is TGTGCCAGCAGCTTTCACGTTACTATCGTGACCCAGTACTTC. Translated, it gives CASSFHVTIVTQYF.

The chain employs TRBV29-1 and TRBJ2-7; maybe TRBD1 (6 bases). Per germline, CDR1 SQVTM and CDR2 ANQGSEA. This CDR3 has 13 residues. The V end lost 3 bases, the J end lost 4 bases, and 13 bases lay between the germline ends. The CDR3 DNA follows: TGCAGCGTTGAGACGGACAGATCTTACGAGCAGTACTTC. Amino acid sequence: CSVETDRSYEQYF.

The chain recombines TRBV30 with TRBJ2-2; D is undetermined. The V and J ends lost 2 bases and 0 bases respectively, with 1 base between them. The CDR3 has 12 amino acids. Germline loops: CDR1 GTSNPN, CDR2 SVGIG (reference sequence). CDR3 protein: CAWSPNTGELFF. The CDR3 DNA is TGTGCCTGGAGTCCGAACACCGGGGAGCTGTTTTTT.

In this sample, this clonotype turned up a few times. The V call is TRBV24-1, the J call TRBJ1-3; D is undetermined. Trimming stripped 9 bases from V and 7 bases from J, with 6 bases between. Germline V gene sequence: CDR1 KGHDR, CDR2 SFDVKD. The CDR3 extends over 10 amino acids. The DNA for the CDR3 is TGTGCCACCCGGCCGAACACCATATATTTT. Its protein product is CATRPNTIYF.

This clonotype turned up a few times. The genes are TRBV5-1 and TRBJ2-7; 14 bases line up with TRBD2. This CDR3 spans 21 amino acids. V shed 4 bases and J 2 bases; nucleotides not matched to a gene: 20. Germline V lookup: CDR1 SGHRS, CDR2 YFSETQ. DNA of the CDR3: TGCGCCAGCAGCCCCGGACGGAGCTCGGGACTAGCGGGGGTACTTACCTACGAGCAGTACTTC. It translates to CASSPGRSSGLAGVLTYEQYF.

CDR3 region: CASSSGPDTDTQYF. The DNA of the CDR3 is TGTGCCAGCAGCTCGGGTCCGGACACAGATACGCAGTATTTT. The chain has TRBV27 and TRBJ2-3; D remains unclear. Per germline, CDR1 MNHEY and CDR2 SMNVEV (reference sequence). This CDR3 comprises 14 residues. V lost 6 bases to trimming and J lost 2 bases, with 12 bases between them.

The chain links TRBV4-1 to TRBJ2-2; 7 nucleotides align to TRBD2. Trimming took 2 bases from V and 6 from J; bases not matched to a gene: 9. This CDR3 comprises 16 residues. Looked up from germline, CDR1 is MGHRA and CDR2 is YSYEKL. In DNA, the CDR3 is TGCGCCAGCAGCCAATTCGGGATTGGGGGGGCCGGGGAGCTGTTTTTT. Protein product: CASSQFGIGGAGELFF.

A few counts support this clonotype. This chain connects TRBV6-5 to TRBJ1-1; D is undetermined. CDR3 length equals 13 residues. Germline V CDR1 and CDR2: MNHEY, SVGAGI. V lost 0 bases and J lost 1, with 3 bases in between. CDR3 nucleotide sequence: TGTGCCAGCAGTTACTCGTGGAACACTGAAGCTTTCTTT. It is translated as CASSYSWNTEAFF.

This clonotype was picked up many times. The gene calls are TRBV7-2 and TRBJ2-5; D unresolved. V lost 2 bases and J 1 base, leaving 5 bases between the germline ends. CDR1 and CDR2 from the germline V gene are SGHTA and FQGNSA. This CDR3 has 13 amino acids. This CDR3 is CASSLQVQETQYF. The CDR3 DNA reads TGTGCCAGCAGCTTACAGGTCCAAGAGACCCAGTACTTC.

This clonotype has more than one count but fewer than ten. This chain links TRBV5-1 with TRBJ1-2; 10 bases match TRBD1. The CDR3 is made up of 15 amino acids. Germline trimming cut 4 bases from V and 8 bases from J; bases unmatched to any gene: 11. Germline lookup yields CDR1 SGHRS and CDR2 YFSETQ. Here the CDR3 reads CASSPDRGRQSGYTF. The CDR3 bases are TGCGCCAGCAGCCCGGACAGGGGGAGACAGTCGGGCTACACCTTC.

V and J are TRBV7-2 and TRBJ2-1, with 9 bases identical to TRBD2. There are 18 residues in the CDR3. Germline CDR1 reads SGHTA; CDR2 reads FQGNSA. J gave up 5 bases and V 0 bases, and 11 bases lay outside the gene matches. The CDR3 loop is CASSLAWAAGGHDNEQFF. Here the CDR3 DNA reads TGTGCCAGCAGCTTAGCCTGGGCGGCGGGGGGGCATGACAATGAGCAGTTCTTC.

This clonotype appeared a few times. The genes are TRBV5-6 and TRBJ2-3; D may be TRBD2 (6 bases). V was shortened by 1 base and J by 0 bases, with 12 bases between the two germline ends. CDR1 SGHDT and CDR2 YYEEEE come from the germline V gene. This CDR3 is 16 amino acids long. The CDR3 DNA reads TGTGCCAGCAGCTTGAATCTACTAGCTAGCACAGATACGCAGTATTTT. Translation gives CASSLNLLASTDTQYF.

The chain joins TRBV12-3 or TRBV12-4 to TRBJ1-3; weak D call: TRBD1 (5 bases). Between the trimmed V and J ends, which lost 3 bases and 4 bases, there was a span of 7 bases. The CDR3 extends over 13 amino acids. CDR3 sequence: CASSLGEGNTIYF. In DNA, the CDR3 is TGTGCCAGCAGTTTGGGGGAAGGAAACACCATATATTTT.

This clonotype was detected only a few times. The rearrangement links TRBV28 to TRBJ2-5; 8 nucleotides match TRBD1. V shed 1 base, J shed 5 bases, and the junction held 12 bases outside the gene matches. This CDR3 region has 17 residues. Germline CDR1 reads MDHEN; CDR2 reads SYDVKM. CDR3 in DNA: TGTGCCAGCAGTTTATTGCCTTGGGACAGGACGGAGGAGACCCAGTACTTC. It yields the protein CASSLLPWDRTEETQYF.

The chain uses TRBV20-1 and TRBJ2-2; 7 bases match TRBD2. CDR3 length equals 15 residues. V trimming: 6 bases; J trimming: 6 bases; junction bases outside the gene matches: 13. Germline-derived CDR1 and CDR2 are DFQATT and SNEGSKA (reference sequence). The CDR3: CSARLPSGIPGELFF. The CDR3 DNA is TGCAGTGCCAGACTTCCTAGCGGCATCCCCGGGGAGCTGTTTTTT.